The present TCR beta chain was sequenced within a study of Graves' ophthalmopathy and Graves' hyperthyroidism. Findings and caveats of the study: As the model predicted ophthalmopathy progression, it achieved a sensitivity of roughly 69% and a specificity of about 72%. The authors also found most expanded thyroid clonotypes above 0.001 frequency in blood. Sensitivity reached roughly 90% and specificity almost 83% for a 13-signature model separating ophthalmopathy from stable hyperthyroidism.

The authors amplified TCR beta CDR3 regions, and they did so from RNA transcripts for repertoire sequencing. First-round RT-PCR used HTBI primers; second-round multiplex PCR followed. One entry per CDR3 protein, called by TCRdb with MiXCR from the multiplex PCR reads. The table includes over a million distinct CDR3 sequences, about two fifths detected once. Comment on this clonotype: What it binds is not known.

If patients had other autoimmune diseases, uncontrolled infections, pregnancy or lactation, they were excluded. This TCR derives from an adult man with Graves' hyperthyroidism. The specimen sequenced was peripheral blood or thyroid tissue (not recorded which).

DNA for the CDR3: TGTGCCGGGACAGGGGGTCGCAATCAGCCCCAGCATTTT. It codes for CAGTGGRNQPQHF. The J gene is TRBJ1-5, the V gene TRBV28, with 11 positions matching TRBD1. Germline loops: CDR1 MDHEN, CDR2 SYDVKM. V lost 11 bases and J lost 2; bases outside the gene matches: 2. The CDR3 runs 13 residues. Full variable domain (missing parts from reference TRBV28 and TRBJ1-5): DVKVTQSSRYLVKRTGEKVFLECVQDMDHENMFWYRQDPGLGLRLIYFSYDVKMKEKGDIPEGYSVSREKKERFSLILESASTNQTSMYLCAGTGGRNQPQHFGDGTRLSIL.